This T cell receptor (beta chain) is from a study of T cells in Graves' hyperthyroidism and ophthalmopathy. Study context: Peripheral blood draws took place at initial diagnosis, ahead of any treatment. The study's findings and limits: Most thyroid clonotypes expanded above 0.001 appeared in blood too.

This clonotype was detected only a few times. Antigen: not known. Patients having uncontrolled infection, another autoimmune disease, pregnancy or lactation were not included. Diagnostic assessment was based on clinical symptoms, serum thyroxine and TRAb, thyroid ultrasound and orbital computed tomography. Authors of the study amplified TCR beta CDR3 regions from RNA transcripts. HTBI primers were the set used in a first-round RT-PCR of the TCR CDR3. Each CDR3 protein gets one entry after TCRdb re-called the multiplex PCR reads with MiXCR. The repertoire holds hundreds of thousands of distinct CDR3 sequences, with roughly 17% as singletons. Germline lookup yields CDR1 MNHEY and CDR2 SVGEGT. Trimming shortened V by 0 bases and J by 1 base, and 18 bases separated the two germline ends. The CDR3 is made up of 18 amino acids.

The chain joins TRBV6-2 or TRBV6-3 to TRBJ1-2; tentatively, D is TRBD1 (6 bases). The sequencing sample was made of blood. The TCR originated in a woman aged 18 to 35 with Graves' ophthalmopathy. CDR3 loop: CASSYSRGEGPFNYGYTF. CDR3 sequence (DNA): TGTGCCAGCAGTTACTCCAGGGGCGAGGGCCCTTTTAACTATGGCTACACCTTC.